These T cell receptor beta chains were read from a single sample in a study of graft-versus-host responses after intestinal transplantation. These receptors' targets are unknown. Data came from immunoSEQ multiplex PCR; TCRdb stores just in-frame clones and leaves some out. The data show under 75,000 clones, around 90% seen once. The sequencing used unstimulated CD8+ T cells sorted from spleen or lymph node cells, collected before transplant. The receptor source for this set is a human donor who was the organ donor for an intestinal transplant. Both conserved end residues are part of each CDR3. A D gene is named only where the DNA matches it firmly.

J gene | V gene | D gene | CDR3 protein
TRBJ2-3 | TRBV27 | TRBD2 | CASSLLAGGQDTQYF
TRBJ1-5 | TRBV7-2 | - | CASSHGLGNQPQHF
TRBJ1-4 | TRBV6-5 | TRBD1 | CASSYSSAGGEKLFF
TRBJ1-2 | TRBV19 | - | CASSIQRTAPGYTF
TRBJ1-6 | TRBV7-9 | - | CASSREASPLHF
TRBJ2-3 | TRBV7-9 | - | CASSLRETGPSTDTQYF
TRBJ2-5 | TRBV9 | TRBD2 | CASSPSGGGILGTQYF
TRBJ1-2 | TRBV28 | TRBD1 | CATSFIGTDYGYTF
TRBJ1-2 | TRBV5-4 | TRBD1 | CASSSATGDYGYTF
TRBJ2-3 | TRBV1 | - | CTSSQDLMGAADTQYF
TRBJ2-5 | TRBV27 | TRBD1 | CASSVGTGGSQETQYF
TRBJ2-2 | TRBV7-3 | - | CASSLDSRAGTGELFF
TRBJ1-6 | TRBV4-2 | - | CASSQDETGTVYNSPLHF
TRBJ2-5 | TRBV11-3 | TRBD1 | CASSLGQGSDQETQYF
TRBJ1-6 | TRBV6-4 | TRBD1 | CASSEGTGVHSPLHF
TRBJ1-1 | TRBV4-3 | TRBD1 | CASSQDLGQLNTEAFF
TRBJ1-2 | TRBV18 | - | CASSPPGQIGYGYTF
TRBJ2-3 | TRBV5-5 | TRBD1 | CASSSLRTGGFTDTQYF
TRBJ1-5 | TRBV28 | - | CASSLSRTGNQPQHF
TRBJ1-2 | TRBV4-3 | TRBD1 | CASSQEGTGRATNYGYTF
TRBJ1-1 | TRBV4-1 | - | CASSLLRGGDTEAFF
TRBJ1-5 | TRBV27 | - | CASSLGAGYSNQPQHF
TRBJ2-1 | TRBV7-6 | - | CASSPRGYEQFF
TRBJ1-5 | TRBV2 | - | CASSEVGLPHNQPQHF
TRBJ1-2 | TRBV15 | - | CATSRERSGYTF
TRBJ2-1 | TRBV13 | TRBD2 | CASSTSGGFGNEQFF
TRBJ2-2 | TRBV5-4 | - | CASSLVRTENTGELFF
TRBJ1-2 | TRBV28 | TRBD1 | CASTPIGTDYGYTF
TRBJ1-1 | TRBV7-9 | - | CASSLSQGRNTEAFF
TRBJ1-1 | TRBV7-9 | - | CASSLDAGAAFF
TRBJ2-1 | TRBV6-4 | - | CASSARGGAGYNEQFF
TRBJ2-1 | TRBV7-9 | - | CASSHRRDEQFF
TRBJ1-2 | TRBV6-1 | TRBD1 | CASSGWTGYGYTF
TRBJ1-2 | TRBV30 | - | CAWSVGSGVTYGYTF
TRBJ1-1 | TRBV5-1 | - | CASSLGTVRNTEAFF
TRBJ1-5 | TRBV9 | - | CASSGGGNQPQHF
TRBJ1-5 | TRBV7-9 | TRBD1 | CASSPGTGDSNQPQHF
TRBJ1-6 | TRBV27 | - | CASSLVGLHNSPLHF
TRBJ1-2 | TRBV30 | TRBD1 | CAWSVRTGGFGYTF
TRBJ2-3 | TRBV30 | - | CAWTQQGTGTDTQYF
TRBJ2-4 | TRBV2 | - | CASYQGFQNIQYF
TRBJ1-1 | TRBV27 | TRBD1 | CASSLSGGGNTEAFF
TRBJ2-5 | TRBV6-1 | - | CASSEVGPETQYF
TRBJ1-5 | TRBV5-6 | TRBD1 | CASSLLQGNQPQHF
TRBJ1-1 | TRBV7-9 | - | CASSLVRDRTEAFF
TRBJ2-2 | TRBV4-2 | TRBD2 | CASSQDRLAAGELFF
TRBJ2-3 | TRBV27 | - | CASSLHSGLEDTQYF
TRBJ1-5 | TRBV28 | TRBD1 | CASSPSQGADGLAPQHF
TRBJ1-2 | TRBV28 | TRBD1 | CATFTGGAGYGYTF
TRBJ1-1 | TRBV6-5 | TRBD1 | CASSQGVASTEAFF
TRBJ1-2 | TRBV27 | TRBD1 | CASSSIQGNGYGYTF
TRBJ2-5 | TRBV6-1 | - | CASSEALVRGAEETQYF
TRBJ2-1 | TRBV5-1 | - | CASSFWSTYNEQFF
TRBJ1-1 | TRBV5-5 | - | CASSLALQGPTEAFF
TRBJ2-3 | TRBV27 | TRBD2 | CASSVGTSGSTDTQYF
TRBJ2-2 | TRBV7-3 | - | CASSLSEGAGELFF
TRBJ1-4 | TRBV4-2 | TRBD1 | CASRGNAGQLNEKLFF
TRBJ1-1 | TRBV5-1 | - | CASRETQGLIDEAFF
TRBJ1-1 | TRBV6-1 | - | CASSESPRSTEAFF
TRBJ1-5 | TRBV9 | - | CASSRGEGPNQPQHF